This passage covers 23 T cell receptor beta chains from one sample sequenced in a study of T-cell reconstitution after alpha-beta-depleted transplantation in children. TCRbeta library construction was performed incorporating unique molecular identifiers. TCRdb used MiXCR to reprocess the PCR reads, holding one entry per CDR3 protein. The data contain some 240,000 distinct CDR3 sequences, 9.7% of them singletons. The specimen comprised PBMCs from the stem cell graft donor, sampled from the stem cell graft. The receptors were gathered from a human donor who donated a stem cell graft to a child with SCID.

This clonotype was recorded at least ten times. The V call is TRBV16, the J call TRBJ2-7; D gene unclear. The CDR3 spans 11 residues. CDR1 and CDR2 from the germline V gene are KGHSY and FQNENV. Trimming pared 8 bases from V and 0 bases from J, leaving 5 bases between. CDR3 sequence reads: CASASSYEQYF. The CDR3 nucleotides read TGTGCCAGCGCCAGCTCCTACGAGCAGTACTTC. The full variable domain, in which reference TRBV16 and TRBJ2-7 provide the parts outside the CDR3, is GEEVAQTPKHLVRGEGQKAKLYCAPIKGHSYVFWYQQVLKNEFKFLISFQNENVFDETGMPKERFSAKCLPNSPCSLEIQATKLEDSAVYFCASASSYEQYFGPGTRLTVT.

This clonotype appeared many times. This rearrangement joins TRBV7-8 to TRBJ2-3; 11 positions agree with TRBD2. Looked up from germline, CDR1 is SGHVS and CDR2 is FQNEAQ. Trimming cost V 2 bases and J 0 bases; bases outside gene matches: 4. The CDR3 is 17 amino acids. CDR3 residues: CASSLPSGGRSTDTQYF. Here the CDR3 DNA reads TGTGCCAGCAGCTTACCTAGCGGGGGGCGAAGCACAGATACGCAGTATTTT. Combining the CDR3 with reference TRBV7-8 and TRBJ2-3 gives the whole variable domain GAGVSQSPRYKVAKRGQDVALRCDPISGHVSLFWYQQALGQGPEFLTYFQNEAQLDKSGLPSDRFFAERPEGSVSTLKIQRTQQEDSAVYLCASSLPSGGRSTDTQYFGPGTRLTVL.

The V gene is TRBV18, the J gene TRBJ2-1, with TRBD2 identical over 11 bases. The germline V gene has CDR1 KGHSH and CDR2 LQKENI. J lost 4 bases, V lost 3 bases, and 2 bases had no gene match. The length of the CDR3 is 15 residues. CDR3 sequence reads: CASSPPSGGYNEQFF. The CDR3 coding sequence is TGTGCCAGCTCACCTCCTAGCGGGGGGTACAATGAGCAGTTCTTC.

Many counts were recorded for this clonotype. The chain has TRBV5-1 and TRBJ2-1; no clear D. Germline CDR1 is SGHRS and CDR2 is YFSETQ. Trimming cost V 1 base and J 0 bases, with 14 bases left between them. The CDR3 loop spans 17 amino acids. The CDR3 region is CASSLLGSRSSYNEQFF. The CDR3 bases are TGCGCCAGCAGCTTGTTAGGGTCCCGGTCCTCCTACAATGAGCAGTTCTTC.

There are many counts of this clonotype. The J gene is TRBJ1-1, the V gene TRBV21-1. TRBV21-1 corresponds to a pseudogene. The CDR3 loop spans 12 amino acids. This CDR3 is CASIGLGTEAFF. The CDR3 DNA is TGTGCCAGCATCGGTTTGGGCACTGAAGCTTTCTTT.

This clonotype came up many times. J is TRBJ1-5 and V is TRBV5-6; perhaps TRBD1 as D (6 bases). V was trimmed by 1 base and J by 4 bases, leaving 12 bases between them. There are 15 residues in the CDR3. The germline V gene encodes CDR1 SGHDT and CDR2 YYEEEE. The CDR3 DNA reads TGTGCCAGCAGCTTGAGGGGGGATTTTAATCAGCCCCAGCATTTT. Its translation: CASSLRGDFNQPQHF.

Concerning this clonotype itself: This could be a read error, since a much larger clone is one nucleotide away. The V gene is TRBV30, the J gene TRBJ2-7; perhaps TRBD2 as D (5 bases). Germline V gives CDR1 GTSNPN, CDR2 SVGIG (reference sequence). The CDR3 is made up of 11 amino acids. Here the CDR3 DNA reads TGTTCCTGGAGGAGGACTTACGAGCAGTACTTC. Encoded protein: CSWRRTYEQYF.

This clonotype has a count of ten or more. The rearrangement links TRBV4-3 to TRBJ2-2; D not resolved. The germline V gene has CDR1 LGHNA and CDR2 YSLEER. V was cut by 1 base and J by 1 base, with 10 bases left in between. The CDR3 consists of 16 residues. DNA of the CDR3: TGCGCCAGCAGCCAAGTGGCGGTTCGGAACACCGGGGAGCTGTTTTTT. It codes for CASSQVAVRNTGELFF.

This clonotype was seen ten or more times. The rearrangement links TRBV5-1 to TRBJ2-7; D remains ambiguous. The V end lost 4 bases, the J end lost 0 bases, and 8 bases lay between the germline ends. This CDR3 is built from 13 residues. CDR1 is SGHRS, CDR2 YFSETQ, per germline. CDR3 in DNA: TGCGCCAGCAGCGTGCTAGTCTCCTACGAGCAGTACTTC. This gives the protein CASSVLVSYEQYF. Drawing the rest from reference TRBV5-1 and TRBJ2-7, the complete variable domain is KAGVTQTPRYLIKTRGQQVTLSCSPISGHRSVSWYQQTPGQGLQFLFEYFSETQRNKGNFPGRFSGRQFSNSRSEMNVSTLELGDSALYLCASSVLVSYEQYFGPGTRLTVT.

This clonotype appeared many times. CDR3 sequence: CSATGLSNQPQHF. The CDR3 DNA is TGCAGTGCAACGGGGCTTAGCAATCAGCCCCAGCATTTT. V usage is TRBV20-1 and J usage is TRBJ1-5, with D possibly TRBD1 on 5 matching bases. The V gene lost 6 bases and the J gene lost 0 bases, with 9 bases spanning the gap. Germline V gives CDR1 DFQATT, CDR2 SNEGSKA (reference sequence). The CDR3 loop spans 13 amino acids.

This clonotype was counted many times. This sequence joins TRBV20-1 and TRBJ1-4, with 7 bases matching TRBD1. Germline V lookup: CDR1 DFQATT, CDR2 SNEGSKA (reference sequence). This CDR3 contains 15 residues. The J segment lost 1 base and the V segment lost 1 base, leaving 3 bases of the junction unmatched. CDR3 residues: CSARGQGGTNEKLFF. The CDR3 DNA follows: TGCAGTGCTAGAGGCCAGGGGGGAACTAATGAAAAACTGTTTTTT.

In its sample, this clonotype was seen many times. The V gene is TRBV12-3 or TRBV12-4, the J gene TRBJ1-1, with D possibly TRBD1 on 5 matching bases. The CDR3 is made up of 14 amino acids. Trimming pared 3 bases from V and 5 bases from J, leaving 13 bases between. CDR3 nucleotide sequence: TGTGCCAGCAGTTTTGGCCCGAAGGGGACTGAAGCTTTCTTT. Translating gives CASSFGPKGTEAFF.

This clonotype was counted many times. The chain joins TRBV5-1 to TRBJ2-7; D may be TRBD1 (5 bases). V lost 1 base and J 6 bases, leaving 11 bases between the germline ends. Germline CDR1 is SGHRS and CDR2 is YFSETQ. The CDR3 extends over 13 amino acids. The chain's CDR3 is CASSLFQGTEQYF. Written as DNA, the CDR3 is TGCGCCAGCAGCTTGTTCCAGGGTACCGAGCAGTACTTC.

The table lists this clonotype with many counts. The chain uses TRBV4-1 and TRBJ1-2; D is ambiguous. Germline V gene lookup returns CDR1 MGHRA and CDR2 YSYEKL. The CDR3 spans 15 residues. Trimming pared 2 bases from V and 0 bases from J, leaving 10 bases between. The CDR3 here is CASSQIQGTNYGYTF. The CDR3 bases are TGCGCCAGCAGCCAAATACAAGGCACTAACTATGGCTACACCTTC.

This clonotype was found many times. This chain uses TRBV12-3 or TRBV12-4 with TRBJ1-4, with 7 bases lining up with TRBD1. The CDR3 is 15 amino acids. V was clipped by 6 bases and J by 4 bases; unmatched bases: 8. The CDR3 sequence: CASRPGQNYNEKLFF. The CDR3 DNA follows: TGTGCCAGCAGACCGGGACAGAACTATAATGAAAAACTGTTTTTT.

This clonotype was found many times. This chain links TRBV2 with TRBJ2-7, with 11 bases fitting TRBD2. V lost 2 bases and J lost 3; bases outside the gene matches: 12. Per germline, CDR1 SNHLY and CDR2 FYNNEI. The CDR3 runs 18 residues. CDR3 in DNA: TGTGCCAGCAGTGAAACAATCCCGACTAGCGGGGCACTCTACGAGCAGTACTTC. It specifies CASSETIPTSGALYEQYF.

The table lists this clonotype with many counts. The V gene is TRBV3-1, the J gene TRBJ2-3, with a tentative D call TRBD2 (5 bases). The germline V gene has CDR1 LGHDT and CDR2 YNNKEL (reference sequence). Between the trimmed V and J ends, which lost 3 bases and 3 bases, there was a span of 13 bases. The length of the CDR3 is 15 residues. In DNA, the CDR3 is TGTGCCAGCAGCCAGCGGGCTTGGGGAACAGATACGCAGTATTTT. This codes for CASSQRAWGTDTQYF.

This clonotype was seen at least ten times. V usage is TRBV18 and J usage is TRBJ2-1; TRBD1 agrees at 7 bases. CDR3 size: 18 residues. Per germline, CDR1 KGHSH and CDR2 LQKENI. The V segment lost 2 bases and the J segment 4 bases; nucleotides outside the gene matches: 14. Written as DNA, the CDR3 is TGTGCCAGCTCACCAGGTCACCACAGGGGCGTGGAGTACAATGAGCAGTTCTTC. Protein sequence: CASSPGHHRGVEYNEQFF.

Remarks on this clonotype: Likely a read error: the CDR3 ends without its conserved phenylalanine or tryptophan. The CDR3 nucleotides are TGTGCCAGCTTTCCCCGAGTTGAAGCTTTCATT. It encodes CASFPRVEAFI. The rearrangement uses TRBV6-5 and TRBJ1-1; unclear D gene. Looked up from germline, CDR1 is MNHEY and CDR2 is SVGAGI. Trimming removed 8 bases at V and 7 bases at J, with 11 bases between. The CDR3 sequence is 11 residues long.

Worth noting for this clonotype: No conserved phenylalanine or tryptophan is present at the end of the CDR3, so a read error is the likely explanation. The genes are TRBV5-1 and TRBJ1-2; 9 bases are shared with TRBD1. Per the germline V gene, CDR1 is SGHRS and CDR2 is YFSETQ. V trimming: 5 bases; J trimming: 4 bases; junction bases outside the gene matches: 9. The CDR3 loop spans 15 amino acids. The CDR3 coding sequence is TGCGCCAGCAGACAGGGGGCCTCAACCTTCTATGGCTACACCTCC. It translates to CASRQGASTFYGYTS.

The chain combines TRBV5-1 with TRBJ1-6; 7 positions agree with TRBD1. Germline V gives CDR1 SGHRS, CDR2 YFSETQ. The CDR3 loop spans 15 amino acids. J gave up 4 bases and V 4 bases, and 5 bases lay outside the gene matches. Here the CDR3 DNA reads TGCGCCAGCAGCACGGACAGGCAGTATAATTCACCCCTCCACTTT. Its protein is CASSTDRQYNSPLHF.

The sample holds many counts of this clonotype. The chain links TRBV7-2 to TRBJ1-6, with unresolved D. The CDR3 is 16 amino acids. The V and J ends lost 5 bases and 0 bases respectively, with 11 bases between them. Germline values: CDR1 SGHTA, CDR2 FQGNSA. CDR3 sequence reads: CASSPRPSSYNSPLHF. The CDR3, as DNA: TGTGCCAGCAGCCCTCGCCCTAGCTCCTATAATTCACCCCTCCACTTT.

The sample holds many counts of this clonotype. The chain has TRBV28 and TRBJ1-1, with D maybe TRBD1 (5 bases). V was pared by 4 bases and J by 1 base, with 10 bases between. Germline V gives CDR1 MDHEN, CDR2 SYDVKM. The length of the CDR3 is 14 residues. The CDR3 region is CASSYTGANTEAFF. The CDR3 nucleotides read TGTGCCAGCAGTTACACAGGTGCGAACACTGAAGCTTTCTTT.